This TCR beta chain was profiled in a study of cytomegalovirus exposure and HLA in healthy donors (dated by TCRdb to the late 2010s). A note on the overall study: According to an earlier analysis of around 600 of the donors, some 170 million T cells yielded roughly 100 million unique TCR beta sequences and approximately 280 Gb of sequence data. Besides the first cohort of approximately 710 subjects, a separate validation cohort made up of some 110 different subjects was used. Four or five DR-DQ haplotypes were handled as single units for association and clustering, since linkage in the cohort was strong. An early release that covered about 600 HLA-typed donors contained approximately 300 gigabases of sequencing data and some 87 million unique TCR sequences. Donor age, sex, ethnicity and CMV serostatus were compiled alongside the repertoire data. The number of donors typed differed by locus, with roughly 629-640 for A, B, C, DRB1 and DQB1, about 500 for DQA1, some 570 for DPA1, and around 430 for DPB1. A later genetic analysis used genome-wide SNP genotypes for 398 of the 666 donors, treating that subset as a discovery cohort. To predict cytomegalovirus infection status, the study brought together high-throughput TCR immunosequencing, statistical association of individual TCRs with disease status, and machine learning. All discovery cohort repertoires had been generated on a single sequencing platform. The genetic ancestry cluster associated with self-reported Caucasian donors included 65% to 90% of the 398 genotyped donors. Rather than using new phenotypic data, the later analysis identified candidate immune exposures from TCR beta sequences and from how often those sequences occurred across donors. A later analysis re-analyzed previously published TCR beta repertoires from 500 to 700 donors and added high-resolution HLA genotyping to study TCR occurrence patterns. Across approximately 420 genotyped donors of the cohort, an average of roughly 200,000 unique TCR beta nucleotide sequences per donor were sequenced, and 15% to 20% of those sequences were non-productive. In an earlier analysis of roughly 600 of the donors, high-throughput TCR beta sequencing was used to judge whether each TCR beta V gene segment behaved as functional or pseudogenic. The study was designed to test whether signatures of past pathogen exposure could be identified by cataloging public T cell receptors. The T cell repertoires of 670 or so subjects were profiled by immunosequencing and related to cytomegalovirus serostatus. HLA typing covered class I and class II loci at four-digit resolution.

In total, more than 500 healthy bone marrow donors made up the cohort. Cohort members were all nominally healthy when sampled, although unrecorded immune exposures were likely present. The donor tested CMV seropositive, placing the donor among the roughly 300 seropositive members of the cohort. Each donor provided a peripheral blood sample, and peripheral blood mononuclear cells were used for TCR beta sequencing. Genomic DNA extraction from the blood cell samples was performed with the Qiagen DNeasy Blood Extraction Kit. The CDR3 measures 14 amino acids from cysteine to phenylalanine. The CDR3 DNA has 42 bases and is translated from base 1. Sequences MNHEY (CDR1) and SVGAGI (CDR2) are obtained from the germline V gene. V is cut back by 6 bases and J by 7 bases, with 7 bases in the junction unmatched. About this clone itself: It has no known antigen specificity. One base away there is no much larger clone; base qualities are not given.

Study-level results and caveats: V-gene and J-gene trimming of TCR beta chains was associated with a missense DCLRE1C variant in a later genetic analysis, and the association was replicated in an independent cohort. A group of highly shared sequence variants was considered likely to be a technical artifact of the sequencing pipeline. Some IMGT-functional V segments, including TRBV6-2 and TRBV6-3, could not be told apart with the 87-base-pair reads, so those segments were excluded. This cohort had only TCR beta chains sequenced, and the lack of alpha or paired-chain data limited which features could be detected. The earlier analysis of 587 of the donors excluded 15 to 20 rarely observed V segments, including chromosome 9 orphons, because counts were too low. When HLA alleles, especially DR and DQ, strongly co-occurred, attributing TCR associations to individual alleles was difficult. In an earlier analysis of fewer than 700 of the donors, most TCR beta V segments appeared in productive rearrangements about 90% or about 30% of the time, broadly matching IMGT annotations. CMV serostatus was the only immune exposure information available for the cohort. Because HLA typing was unavailable for some donors at each locus, only the typed subset was used in association tests. A later analysis found that HLA-associated TCR beta chains were more clonally expanded and had lower generation probabilities than equally common non-associated chains. In a later analysis, TCR association rates were found to vary across HLA loci, with the most associated TCRs seen for DRB1 alleles and the fewest for HLA-C alleles. Three of the identified cytomegalovirus-associated TCR beta chains were confirmed in vitro to be specific for cytomegalovirus antigens. A later analysis associated 15,000 to 20,000 TCR beta sequences with specific HLA alleles at a false discovery rate of 0.05. Most TCR sequences were seen in very few donors, while some public TCRs were found in many individuals. Linkage disequilibrium might explain the correlated functional status among segregating V segments, but an unknown experimental factor could not be ruled out. In both the original and validation cohorts, the classifier was reported to diagnose cytomegalovirus status with high specificity and sensitivity. A later analysis reported that several top co-occurrence clusters appeared linked to parvovirus B19, influenza, CMV and Epstein-Barr virus. According to a later genetic analysis, donors in an Asian-associated ancestry cluster had fewer N-insertions in productive TCRs than the roughly 670-donor mean. The authors suggested that the approach could potentially be generalized to other disease states and immunological phenotypes. Roughly uniform sequencing depth across donors was assumed in presence/absence analyses, although this assumption may not hold. In the study, 150 to 200 TCR beta chains were listed as associated with cytomegalovirus. A further reported finding was that TCR beta sequences accurately predicted the HLA-A and HLA-B alleles for most subjects in the first cohort. Most CMV-associated TCR beta chains appeared to be HLA-restricted in a later analysis, and the HLA associations seemed to be driven largely by CMV exposure.

The receptor library was made with the immunoSEQ multiplex PCR assay. For the multiplex PCR, a mixture combining 60 forward primers for TCR Vbeta segments and 13 reverse primers for TCR Jbeta segments was used. Amplification of the CDR3 region of rearranged TCR beta genes was performed with a multiplex PCR assay on genomic DNA. On the Illumina HiSeq System, the amplified TCR beta libraries were sequenced as 87-base-pair reads. The authors processed their data as follows. A later analysis tallied around 87 million unique TCR beta chains across the 666 repertoires, and approximately 12 million of those chains were shared by two or more donors. Raw reads were error-corrected and collapsed into unique sequences with a nearest-neighbor algorithm that merged closely related sequences to remove PCR and sequencing errors. CDR3 sequences were aligned to IMGT reference sequences to assign V, D and J gene segments. For a sequence to be retained, a match of at least six nucleotides was required to both a V gene segment and a J gene segment. A rearrangement counted as productive if the CDR3 had no stop codons and remained in frame with V and J, and every other rearrangement counted as non-productive. Following IMGT convention, CDR3 was defined as the stretch from the second conserved V-encoded cysteine to the conserved J-encoded phenylalanine. The earlier analysis of roughly 590 of the donors excluded sequences that lacked an unambiguous match to a single V gene segment. In an earlier analysis of roughly 600 of the donors, a V segment was called functional when productive rearrangements were above 56.7%, and segregating when the standard deviation between donors exceeded 5%. A statistical classification framework was developed to diagnose cytomegalovirus status using the catalog of TCR beta chain sequences. A later analysis assigned V and J genes by comparing TCR nucleotide sequences with IMGT/GENE-DB human TR gene sequences. In a later analysis, CDR3 sequences and most-parsimonious VDJ recombination scenarios were assigned using the TCRdist pipeline. In a later analysis, each TCR beta chain was defined by its CDR3 amino acid sequence together with its V-gene family, and reads without a unique V-gene family were excluded. A later analysis removed 592 highly shared, low-generation-probability nucleotide sequences to deal with suspected cross-contamination and a sequencing artifact. In a later analysis, a clonal expansion index was calculated for each public chain from normalized within-repertoire ranks of inferred template counts. Generation probabilities in a later analysis came from a VDJ recombination model fitted to out-of-frame rearrangements, and those results were checked against IGoR. A later analysis scored TCR-TCR, TCR-HLA and TCR-CMV co-occurrence with hypergeometric tests, applying a repertoire-size bias correction to TCR pairs. In a later analysis, false discovery rates were estimated by permuting HLA or CMV assignments 20 times. In a later analysis, co-occurring TCRs were grouped using DBSCAN, and TCRdist sequence similarity was added for clustering within HLA-allele-positive subsets. Repertoires with fewer than 30,000 or more than 120,000 public chains, plus five repertoires with anomalous nucleotide sharing, were excluded from co-occurrence clustering. Held by TCRdb, this immuneACCESS table contains in-frame sequences only and omits some clones. Under half of the omission traces to an unresolved V gene where checked; the cause of the rest is unknown. The V and J calls and clone size were taken over from that table, and D and trimming were inferred from the DNA. The sample table holds some 160,000 clones, of which roughly 80% were seen once. The leading ten clones occupy approximately 8% of the sample.

This receptor was taken from a male donor in good health and CMV-seropositive. The V gene is TRBV6-5 and the J gene is TRBJ2-1; 9 nucleotides in the junction match TRBD2. Sequenced: PBMCs. The nucleotide sequence is given as TGTGCCAGCAGGACTAGCGGAGGTCGGAATGAGCAGTTCTTC. It translates to CASRTSGGRNEQFF.